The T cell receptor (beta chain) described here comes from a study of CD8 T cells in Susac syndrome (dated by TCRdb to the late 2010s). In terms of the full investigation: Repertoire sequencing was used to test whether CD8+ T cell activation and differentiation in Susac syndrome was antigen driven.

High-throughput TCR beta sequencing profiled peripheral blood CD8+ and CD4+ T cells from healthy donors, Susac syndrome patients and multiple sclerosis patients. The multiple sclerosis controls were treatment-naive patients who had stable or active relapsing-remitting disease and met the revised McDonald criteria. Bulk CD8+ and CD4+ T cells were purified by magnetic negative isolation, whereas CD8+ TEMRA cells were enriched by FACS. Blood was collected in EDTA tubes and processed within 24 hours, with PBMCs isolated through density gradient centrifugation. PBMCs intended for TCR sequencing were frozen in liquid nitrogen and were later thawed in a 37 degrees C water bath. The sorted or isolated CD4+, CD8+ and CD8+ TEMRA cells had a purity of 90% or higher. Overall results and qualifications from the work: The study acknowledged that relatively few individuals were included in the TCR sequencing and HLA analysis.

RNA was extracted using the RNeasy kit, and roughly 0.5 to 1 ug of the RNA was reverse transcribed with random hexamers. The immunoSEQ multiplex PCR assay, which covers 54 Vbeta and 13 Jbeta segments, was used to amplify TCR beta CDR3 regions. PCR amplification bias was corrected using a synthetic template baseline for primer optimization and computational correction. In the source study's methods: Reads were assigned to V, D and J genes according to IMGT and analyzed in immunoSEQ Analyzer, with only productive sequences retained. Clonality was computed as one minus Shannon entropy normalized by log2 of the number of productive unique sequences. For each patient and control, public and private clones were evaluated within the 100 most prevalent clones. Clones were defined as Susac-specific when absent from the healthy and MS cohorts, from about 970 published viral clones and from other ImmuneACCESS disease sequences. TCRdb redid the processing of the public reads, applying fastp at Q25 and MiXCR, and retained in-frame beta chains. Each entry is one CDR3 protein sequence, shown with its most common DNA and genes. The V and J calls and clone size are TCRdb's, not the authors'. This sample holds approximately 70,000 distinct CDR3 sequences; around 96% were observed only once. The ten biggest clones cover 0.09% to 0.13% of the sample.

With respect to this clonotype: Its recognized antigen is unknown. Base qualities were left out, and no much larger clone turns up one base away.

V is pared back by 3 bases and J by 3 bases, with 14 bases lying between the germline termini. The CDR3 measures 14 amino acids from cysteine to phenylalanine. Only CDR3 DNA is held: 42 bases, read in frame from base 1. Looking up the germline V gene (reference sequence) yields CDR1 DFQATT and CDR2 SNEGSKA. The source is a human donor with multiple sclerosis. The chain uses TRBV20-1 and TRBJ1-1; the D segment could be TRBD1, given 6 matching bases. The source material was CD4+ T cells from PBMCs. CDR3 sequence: CSARAGVSHTEAFF. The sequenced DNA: TGCAGTGCTAGGGCAGGGGTGTCGCACACTGAAGCTTTCTTT.